A single sample gave rise to the 11 T cell receptor beta chains below, sequenced in a study of shared clonotypes between healthy human individuals. In the naive CD8 group, cells lacked CD45RO and were positively selected for CCR7, so terminally differentiated effector memory CD45RA+ cells were left out. Generated by immunoSEQ multiplex PCR, the TCRdb table keeps only in-frame clones and is missing some. The sample carries about 2 million clones, just under 95% recorded once. The sequencing sample was made of naive CD8+ T cells sorted from blood. Receptors were obtained from a man between 18 and 35 years old in good health.

This clone has more than one count but fewer than ten. At the DNA level, this CDR3 is encoded by other sequences in the same sample as well. The chain links TRBV5-4 to TRBJ2-7; unclear D gene. V was shortened by 0 bases and J by 0 bases, with 7 bases between the two germline ends. There are 14 residues in the CDR3. Germline CDR1 reads SGHNT; CDR2 reads YYREEE (reference sequence). In DNA, the CDR3 is TGTGCCAGCAGCTTGGCCGGGTCCTCCTACGAGCAGTACTTC. Its translation: CASSLAGSSYEQYF.

The rearrangement uses TRBV5-4 and TRBJ1-2; 8 bases agree with TRBD1. Per germline, CDR1 SGHNT and CDR2 YYREEE (reference sequence). J was trimmed by 4 bases and V by 4 bases; bases with no gene match: 6. CDR3 length: 14 amino acids. The CDR3 protein is CASSTGTGIYGYTF. In nucleotides, the CDR3 is TGTGCCAGCAGCACCGGGACAGGTATCTATGGCTACACCTTC.

Concerning this clone: This sample includes further DNA sequences coding for the same CDR3. The rearrangement joins TRBV13 to TRBJ2-1; no clear D gene. Trimming took off 0 bases at V and 6 bases at J, with 6 bases between the two ends. The germline V gene encodes CDR1 PRHDT and CDR2 FYEKMQ (reference sequence). CDR3 size: 13 residues. Here the CDR3 reads CASSLGGVNEQFF. The CDR3 coding sequence is TGTGCCAGCAGCTTAGGTGGCGTCAATGAGCAGTTCTTC.

This rearrangement joins TRBV13 to TRBJ2-3, with TRBD1 as a possible D gene (6 bases). The CDR3 has 14 residues. Between the trimmed V and J ends, which lost 5 bases and 2 bases, there was a span of 11 bases. The germline gives CDR1 PRHDT, CDR2 FYEKMQ (reference sequence). The DNA of the CDR3 is TGTGCCAGCAGCGGGGGCGCCGACACAGATACGCAGTATTTT. Its protein is CASSGGADTDTQYF.

This chain joins TRBV6-5 and TRBJ2-2; perhaps TRBD1 as D (5 bases). This CDR3 is 15 amino acids long. Germline V gives CDR1 MNHEY, CDR2 SVGAGI. Trimming cost V 2 bases and J 1 base, with 8 bases left between them. CDR3 loop: CASSYDRVNTGELFF. DNA for the CDR3: TGTGCCAGCAGTTACGACAGAGTGAACACCGGGGAGCTGTTTTTT.

This chain links TRBV6-6 with TRBJ1-1; D is perhaps TRBD1 (6 bases). The germline V gene encodes CDR1 MNHNY and CDR2 SVGAGI (reference sequence). The CDR3 covers 14 residues. Deletions cut 2 bases from V and 1 base from J, with 8 bases between. The CDR3 protein is CASSYQTGNTEAFF. The CDR3, as DNA: TGTGCCAGCAGTTACCAGACAGGGAACACTGAAGCTTTCTTT.

V gene TRBV7-9 combines with J gene TRBJ2-1; possible D gene TRBD2, 6 bases. Looked up from germline, CDR1 is SEHNR and CDR2 is FQNEAQ (reference sequence). The CDR3 consists of 12 residues. The V end lost 5 bases, the J end lost 12 bases, and 14 bases lay between the germline ends. The chain's CDR3 is CASSGRDSVQFF. Here the CDR3 DNA reads TGTGCCAGCAGCGGGCGGGACTCGGTGCAGTTCTTC.

This chain links TRBV28 with TRBJ1-6, with D possibly being TRBD1 (5 bases). The CDR3 sequence is 14 residues long. Looked up from germline, CDR1 is MDHEN and CDR2 is SYDVKM. V was trimmed by 3 bases and J by 6 bases, leaving 9 bases between them. The CDR3 DNA reads as TGTGCCAGCAGTTTTCCTAGGGGTAATTCACCCCTCCACTTT. It encodes CASSFPRGNSPLHF.

This sequence joins TRBV4-3 and TRBJ2-7, with TRBD1 identical over 9 bases. V lost 0 bases to trimming and J lost 2 bases; unmatched junction nucleotides: 8. Germline loops: CDR1 LGHNA, CDR2 YSLEER. The CDR3 spans 17 residues. The CDR3 loop reads CASSQDIGDRVTYEQYF. CDR3 DNA: TGCGCCAGCAGCCAAGATATTGGGGACAGGGTAACCTACGAGCAGTACTTC.

The chain uses TRBV6-5 and TRBJ2-1, with 10 bases fitting TRBD2. V lost 2 bases, J lost 4 bases, and 2 bases stayed unmatched. CDR1 and CDR2 from the germline V gene are MNHEY and SVGAGI. This CDR3 comprises 15 residues. The CDR3 nucleotides read TGTGCCAGCAGTTACACTAGCGGGGCATACAATGAGCAGTTCTTC. Amino acids: CASSYTSGAYNEQFF.

The chain links TRBV13 to TRBJ1-1; possibly TRBD1 for D (5 bases). Trimming took 5 bases from V and 1 from J, leaving 14 bases between them. There are 15 residues in the CDR3. CDR1 and CDR2 from the germline V gene are PRHDT and FYEKMQ (reference sequence). The CDR3 nucleotides read TGTGCCAGCAGCCCCGGGGGGGTCCCGAACACTGAAGCTTTCTTT. As protein: CASSPGGVPNTEAFF.